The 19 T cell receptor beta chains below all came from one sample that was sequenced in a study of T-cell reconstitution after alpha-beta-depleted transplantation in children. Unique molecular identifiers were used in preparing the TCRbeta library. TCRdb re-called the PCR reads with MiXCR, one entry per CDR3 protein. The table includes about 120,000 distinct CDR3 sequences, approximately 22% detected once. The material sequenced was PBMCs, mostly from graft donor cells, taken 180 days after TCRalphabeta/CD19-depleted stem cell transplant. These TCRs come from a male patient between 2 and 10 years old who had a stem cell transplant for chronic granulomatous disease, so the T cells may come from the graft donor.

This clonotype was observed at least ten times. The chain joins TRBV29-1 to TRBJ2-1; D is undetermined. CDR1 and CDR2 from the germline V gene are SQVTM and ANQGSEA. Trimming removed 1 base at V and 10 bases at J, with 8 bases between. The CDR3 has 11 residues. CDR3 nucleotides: TGCAGCGTTGAAGTCTCCCACGAGCAGTTCTTC. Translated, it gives CSVEVSHEQFF.

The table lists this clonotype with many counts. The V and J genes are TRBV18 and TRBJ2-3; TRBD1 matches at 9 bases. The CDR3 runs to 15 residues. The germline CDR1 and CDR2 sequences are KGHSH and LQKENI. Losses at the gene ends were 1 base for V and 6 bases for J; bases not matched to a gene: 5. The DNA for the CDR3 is TGTGCCAGCTCACCACGGGACAGGGTGTCGGATACGCAGTATTTT. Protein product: CASSPRDRVSDTQYF. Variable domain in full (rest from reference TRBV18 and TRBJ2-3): NAGVMQNPRHLVRRRGQEARLRCSPMKGHSHVYWYRQLPEEGLKFMVYLQKENIIDESGMPKERFSAEFPKEGPSILRIQQVVRGDSAAYFCASSPRDRVSDTQYFGPGTRLTVL.

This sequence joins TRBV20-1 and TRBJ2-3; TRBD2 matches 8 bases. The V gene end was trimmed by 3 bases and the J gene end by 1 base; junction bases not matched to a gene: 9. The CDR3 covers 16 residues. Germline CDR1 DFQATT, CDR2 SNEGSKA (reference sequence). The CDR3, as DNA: TGCAGTGCTAGGTCGGTGGCTAGCGGGCGCACAGATACGCAGTATTTT. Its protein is CSARSVASGRTDTQYF.

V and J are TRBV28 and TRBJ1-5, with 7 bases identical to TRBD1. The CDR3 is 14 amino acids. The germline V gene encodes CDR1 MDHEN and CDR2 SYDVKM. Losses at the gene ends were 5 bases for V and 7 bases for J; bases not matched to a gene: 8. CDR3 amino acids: CASSHRGGRQPQHF. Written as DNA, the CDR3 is TGTGCCAGCAGTCACAGGGGAGGAAGGCAGCCCCAGCATTTT.

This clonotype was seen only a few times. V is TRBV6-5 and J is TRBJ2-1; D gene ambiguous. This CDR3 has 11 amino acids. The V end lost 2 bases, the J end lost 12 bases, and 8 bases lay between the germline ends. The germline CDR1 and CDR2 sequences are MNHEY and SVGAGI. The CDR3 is CASSYQAAQFF. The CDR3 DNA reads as TGTGCCAGCAGTTACCAAGCTGCGCAGTTCTTC.

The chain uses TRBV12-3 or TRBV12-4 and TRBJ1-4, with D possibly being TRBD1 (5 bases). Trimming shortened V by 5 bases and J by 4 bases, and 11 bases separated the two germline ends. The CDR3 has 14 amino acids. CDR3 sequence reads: CASSPGTYNEKLFF. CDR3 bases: TGTGCCAGCAGTCCCGGGACCTATAATGAAAAACTGTTTTTT.

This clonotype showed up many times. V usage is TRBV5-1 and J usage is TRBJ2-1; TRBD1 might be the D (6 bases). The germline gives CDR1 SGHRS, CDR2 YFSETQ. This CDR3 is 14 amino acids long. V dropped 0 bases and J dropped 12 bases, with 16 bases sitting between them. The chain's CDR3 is CASSLAIGQGGQFF. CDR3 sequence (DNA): TGCGCCAGCAGCTTGGCCATCGGCCAAGGGGGGCAGTTCTTC.

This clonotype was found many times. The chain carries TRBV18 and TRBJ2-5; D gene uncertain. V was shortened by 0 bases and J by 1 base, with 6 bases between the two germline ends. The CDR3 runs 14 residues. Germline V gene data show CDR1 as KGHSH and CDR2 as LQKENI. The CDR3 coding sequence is TGTGCCAGCTCACCACCTTCGTCCCAAGAGACCCAGTACTTC. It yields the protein CASSPPSSQETQYF.

The chain's CDR3 is CASSLARAGSTDTQYF. CDR3 nucleotides: TGTGCCAGCAGCTTAGCAAGGGCCGGAAGCACAGATACGCAGTATTTT. V usage is TRBV7-9 and J usage is TRBJ2-3; D remains ambiguous. Germline CDR1 reads SEHNR; CDR2 reads FQNEAQ (reference sequence). This CDR3 is built from 16 residues. Trimming left V 0 bases short and J 0 bases short, with 10 bases between.

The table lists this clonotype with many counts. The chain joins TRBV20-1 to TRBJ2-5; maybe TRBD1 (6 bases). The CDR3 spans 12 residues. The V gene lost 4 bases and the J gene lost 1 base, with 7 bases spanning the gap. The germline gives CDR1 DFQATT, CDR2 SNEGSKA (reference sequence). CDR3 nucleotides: TGCAGTGCTATACAGGGCCAAGAGACCCAGTACTTC. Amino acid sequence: CSAIQGQETQYF.

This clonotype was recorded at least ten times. The CDR3 here is CASSLVAGGLKTQYF. CDR3 DNA: TGTGCCAGCAGCTTAGTGGCGGGGGGGCTAAAGACCCAGTACTTC. V gene TRBV7-2 combines with J gene TRBJ2-5, with 9 bases identical to TRBD2. Germline CDR1 reads SGHTA; CDR2 reads FQGNSA. V gave up 1 base and J gave up 6 bases; unmatched junction bases: 6. This CDR3 comprises 15 residues.

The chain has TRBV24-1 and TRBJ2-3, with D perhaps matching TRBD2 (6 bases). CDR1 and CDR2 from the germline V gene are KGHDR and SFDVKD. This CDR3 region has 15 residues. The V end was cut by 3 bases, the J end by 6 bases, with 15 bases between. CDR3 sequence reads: CATSDPGLSTDTQYF. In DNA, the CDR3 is TGTGCCACCAGTGATCCGGGACTCTCGACCGATACGCAGTATTTT.

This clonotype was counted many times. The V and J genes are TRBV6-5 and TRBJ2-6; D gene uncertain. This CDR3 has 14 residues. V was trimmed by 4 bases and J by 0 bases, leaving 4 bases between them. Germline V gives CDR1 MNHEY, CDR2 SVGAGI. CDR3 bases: TGTGCCAGCAGTTGGGGCTCTGGGGCCAACGTCCTGACTTTC. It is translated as CASSWGSGANVLTF.

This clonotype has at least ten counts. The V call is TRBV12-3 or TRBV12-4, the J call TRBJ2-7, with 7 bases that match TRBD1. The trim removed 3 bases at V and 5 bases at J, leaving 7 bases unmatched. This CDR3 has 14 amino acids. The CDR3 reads CASSFKGGLNEQYF. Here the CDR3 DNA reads TGTGCCAGCAGTTTCAAAGGGGGCTTGAACGAGCAGTACTTC.

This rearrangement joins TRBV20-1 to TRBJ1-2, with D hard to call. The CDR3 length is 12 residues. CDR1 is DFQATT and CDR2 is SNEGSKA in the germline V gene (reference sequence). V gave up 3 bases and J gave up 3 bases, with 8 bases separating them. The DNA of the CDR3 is TGCAGTGCTAGGTCAGTCGACTATGGCTACACCTTC. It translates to CSARSVDYGYTF.

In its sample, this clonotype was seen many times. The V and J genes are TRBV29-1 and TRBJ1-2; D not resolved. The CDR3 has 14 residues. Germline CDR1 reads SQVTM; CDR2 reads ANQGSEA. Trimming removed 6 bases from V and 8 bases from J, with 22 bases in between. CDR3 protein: CSVPAGREGAGYTF. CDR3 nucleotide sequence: TGCAGCGTCCCCGCGGGAAGGGAAGGTGCGGGCTACACCTTC.

CDR3 residues: CASSQAPGRMYQETQYF. DNA for the CDR3: TGCGCCAGCAGCCAGGCTCCGGGACGGATGTACCAAGAGACCCAGTACTTC. The V gene is TRBV4-1, the J gene TRBJ2-5, with D perhaps TRBD1 or TRBD2 (5 bases each). The V and J ends lost 3 bases and 0 bases respectively, with 17 bases between them. Germline V gives CDR1 MGHRA, CDR2 YSYEKL. CDR3 length: 17 residues.

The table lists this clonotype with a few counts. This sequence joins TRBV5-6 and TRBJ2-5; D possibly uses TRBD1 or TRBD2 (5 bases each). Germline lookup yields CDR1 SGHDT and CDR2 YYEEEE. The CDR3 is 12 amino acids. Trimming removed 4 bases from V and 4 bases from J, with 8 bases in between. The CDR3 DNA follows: TGTGCCAGCAGCCTCGGGACAGAGACCCAGTACTTC. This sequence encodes CASSLGTETQYF.

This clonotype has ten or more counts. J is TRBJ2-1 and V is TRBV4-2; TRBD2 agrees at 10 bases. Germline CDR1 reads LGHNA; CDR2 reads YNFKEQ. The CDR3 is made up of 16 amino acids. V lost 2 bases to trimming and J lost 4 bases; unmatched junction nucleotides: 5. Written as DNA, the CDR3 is TGTGCCAGCAGCCAACGCGGGACTAGCGAATACAATGAGCAGTTCTTC. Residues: CASSQRGTSEYNEQFF.